The 7 T cell receptor beta chains in this list originate from one sample, sequenced in a study of blood T cell repertoires in COVID-19. The assay was immunoSEQ multiplex PCR, and TCRdb's table has in-frame clones only and misses some. The repertoire holds about 100,000 clones, about four fifths seen once, with over 4% in the top ten. Source material: peripheral blood. The receptors derive from a man aged 65-85 years with acute or convalescent COVID-19.

The gene calls are TRBV3-1 (or the pseudogene TRBV3-2) and TRBJ2-7; TRBD1 agrees at 7 bases. Germline CDR1 is LGHDT and CDR2 is YNNKEL (reference sequence). The CDR3 is made up of 16 amino acids. V trimming: 3 bases; J trimming: 3 bases; junction bases outside the gene matches: 11. CDR3: CASSQTGQFRFYEQYF. The CDR3, as DNA: TGTGCCAGCAGCCAGACGGGACAGTTCCGGTTCTACGAGCAGTACTTC.

The gene calls are TRBV7-2 and TRBJ2-1, with 7 nucleotides matching TRBD1. There are 15 residues in the CDR3. J was trimmed by 6 bases and V by 1 base; bases with no gene match: 6. CDR1 is SGHTA and CDR2 is FQGNSA in the germline V gene. CDR3 in amino acids: CASSLDRAGGNEQFF. The CDR3 DNA reads TGTGCCAGCAGCTTAGATAGGGCAGGGGGCAATGAGCAGTTCTTC.

Remarks on this clone: The limits of the CDR3 on the DNA are not certain, so only TCRdb's listed CDR3 is given. The chain links TRBV5-4 to TRBJ1-2. Germline V lookup: CDR1 SGHNT, CDR2 YYREEE (reference sequence). The CDR3 extends over 15 residues, inclusive of both ends. The CDR3 spells CASSFGEGELYGYTF.

The chain couples TRBV5-6 to TRBJ1-3, with D perhaps TRBD1 (5 bases). The CDR3 totals 15 residues. CDR1 is SGHDT, CDR2 YYEEEE, per germline. Trimming took off 1 base at V and 0 bases at J, with 8 bases between the two ends. DNA of the CDR3: TGTGCCAGCAGCTTGCGGGGGATCTCTGGAAACACCATATATTTT. Amino acids: CASSLRGISGNTIYF.

V usage is TRBV6-5 and J usage is TRBJ1-2, with 10 bases aligning to TRBD1. The ends lost 0 bases at V and 7 bases at J; junction bases unmatched: 8. Germline-derived CDR1 and CDR2 are MNHEY and SVGAGI. The CDR3 length is 16 residues. DNA of the CDR3: TGTGCCAGCAGTTACTCGACAGGGACAGGGGTGGGTGGCTACACCTTC. Translated: CASSYSTGTGVGGYTF.

This chain links TRBV12-2 with TRBJ2-7; the tabulated D call, TRBD2, remains unverified against the DNA. TRBV12-2 is termed a pseudogene. This CDR3 comprises 14 residues. The CDR3 coding sequence is TGTGCAAGTCGCTTAGCCCCCCCTTCCTACGAGCAGTACTTC. Translation: CASRLAPPSYEQYF.

This CDR3 is CASTTSFGGYTF. In DNA form, the CDR3 reads TGTGCCAGTACCACATCCTTTGGTGGCTACACCTTC. This sequence joins TRBV19 and TRBJ1-2; D is undetermined. The V end lost 7 bases, the J end lost 7 bases, and 13 bases lay between the germline ends. This CDR3 contains 12 residues. CDR1 is LNHDA and CDR2 is SQIVND in the germline V gene (reference sequence).